These 17 T cell receptor beta chains came from one sample sequenced in a study of cytomegalovirus exposure and HLA in healthy donors. Primers for the PCR totalled 60 Vbeta and 13 Jbeta. The assay was immunoSEQ multiplex PCR, and TCRdb's table has in-frame clones only and misses some. The table has more than 100,000 clones, roughly 80% seen once. Material for sequencing was PBMCs. These receptors all stem from a woman aged 45-65 years in good health and CMV-seropositive.

The chain carries TRBV5-4 and TRBJ2-7; 9 nucleotides match TRBD2. The CDR3 extends over 15 amino acids. Germline-derived CDR1 and CDR2 are SGHNT and YYREEE (reference sequence). After removal of 4 bases from V and 5 bases from J, the junction contained 10 bases not matched to a gene. In DNA, the CDR3 is TGTGCCAGCAGCCCGTCCCTAGCGGGGTTCAACGAGCAGTACTTC. The encoded protein is CASSPSLAGFNEQYF.

This clone showed up just once. The chain is built from TRBV5-6 and TRBJ2-1, with 14 bases identical to TRBD2. Per the germline V gene, CDR1 is SGHDT and CDR2 is YYEEEE. Unmatched junction bases numbered 8, after V lost 4 bases and J lost 2 bases. CDR3 length: 18 residues. The CDR3 region is CASSKTSGGARTYNEQFF. CDR3 sequence (DNA): TGTGCCAGCAGCAAGACTAGCGGGGGGGCAAGGACCTACAATGAGCAGTTCTTC. Variable domain in full (rest from reference TRBV5-6 and TRBJ2-1): DAGVTQSPTHLIKTRGQQVTLRCSPKSGHDTVSWYQQALGQGPQFIFQYYEEEERQRGNFPDRFSGHQFPNYSSELNVNALLLGDSALYLCASSKTSGGARTYNEQFFGPGTRLTVL.

V gene TRBV7-9 combines with J gene TRBJ2-1; 14 bases line up with TRBD2. Germline-derived CDR1 and CDR2 are SEHNR and FQNEAQ (reference sequence). V lost 5 bases, J lost 9 bases, and 6 bases stayed unmatched. The CDR3 is made up of 15 amino acids. The DNA for the CDR3 is TGTGCCAGCAGCCCTGGGACTAGCGGGGGTACTGAGCAGTTCTTC. This sequence encodes CASSPGTSGGTEQFF.

V is TRBV6-5 and J is TRBJ2-7, with D possibly TRBD1 on 6 matching bases. Trimming stripped 2 bases from V and 3 bases from J, with 11 bases between. The CDR3 spans 14 residues. The germline V gene has CDR1 MNHEY and CDR2 SVGAGI. Here the CDR3 reads CASSYLVRGYEQYF. CDR3 sequence (DNA): TGTGCCAGCAGTTACCTGGTCAGGGGCTACGAGCAGTACTTC.

The chain joins TRBV7-8 to TRBJ1-1, with a possible D match to TRBD1 (6 bases). The germline gives CDR1 SGHVS, CDR2 FQNEAQ. This CDR3 region has 13 residues. V dropped 2 bases and J dropped 7 bases, with 11 bases sitting between them. CDR3 DNA: TGTGCCAGCAGCTTACCGAGACAGGATGAAGCTTTCTTT. Its protein product is CASSLPRQDEAFF.

This chain links TRBV11-3 with TRBJ2-1; D not certain. This CDR3 spans 15 amino acids. Germline V gene lookup returns CDR1 SGHNT and CDR2 YENEEA. Trimming removed 5 bases at V and 4 bases at J, with 15 bases between. DNA of the CDR3: TGTGCCAGCAGCCCTGGGCAGCAGGTTTACAATGAGCAGTTCTTC. Translated, it gives CASSPGQQVYNEQFF.

This sequence joins TRBV10-3 and TRBJ2-3; D perhaps matches TRBD2 (6 bases). The CDR3 totals 14 residues. V dropped 4 bases and J dropped 4 bases, with 12 bases sitting between them. Germline CDR1 and CDR2: ENHRY and SYGVKD. This chain's CDR3 is CAISAGGMADTQYF. CDR3 nucleotides: TGTGCCATCAGTGCGGGCGGGATGGCAGATACGCAGTATTTT.

On this clone: At the DNA level, this CDR3 is encoded by other sequences in the same sample as well. V gene TRBV5-1 combines with J gene TRBJ2-1, with 10 bases fitting TRBD2. Germline V lookup: CDR1 SGHRS, CDR2 YFSETQ. The CDR3 loop spans 15 amino acids. V dropped 1 base and J dropped 7; count of bases not matched to a gene: 5. The CDR3 sequence: CASSLLAGDYNEQFF. CDR3 DNA sequence: TGCGCCAGCAGCTTGCTAGCGGGAGATTATAATGAGCAGTTCTTC.

The V and J genes are TRBV9 and TRBJ1-1, with a weak D call TRBD1 (6 bases). Between the trimmed V and J ends, which lost 4 bases and 0 bases, there was a span of 13 bases. The germline gives CDR1 SGDLS, CDR2 YYNGEE. The CDR3 totals 15 residues. CDR3 region: CASSPYGQLNTEAFF. The CDR3 DNA is TGTGCCAGCAGCCCGTATGGACAGTTGAACACTGAAGCTTTCTTT.

Concerning this clone: The germline gene is not matched at one end of the junction; a read error may be the cause. V usage is TRBV2 and J usage is TRBJ1-2; 7 positions match TRBD1. Germline CDR1 SNHLY, CDR2 FYNNEI. The CDR3 extends over 11 amino acids. CDR3: CASSEGRGSSF. CDR3 bases: TGTGCCAGCAGTGAGGGCAGGGGGTCGTCCTTC.

This chain connects TRBV4-3 to TRBJ2-1; no firm D call. V lost 1 base, J lost 0 bases, and 7 bases lay in between. Germline V gene sequence: CDR1 LGHNA, CDR2 YSLEER. The CDR3 extends over 15 amino acids. CDR3 protein: CASSQAGSSYNEQFF. The CDR3 bases are TGCGCCAGCAGCCAAGCCGGTTCCTCCTACAATGAGCAGTTCTTC.

The sample holds one count of this clone. The chain joins TRBV30 to TRBJ1-4; no clear D. The CDR3 has 13 residues. Germline CDR1 reads GTSNPN; CDR2 reads SVGIG (reference sequence). The V and J ends lost 0 bases and 1 base respectively, with 3 bases between them. Here the CDR3 DNA reads TGTGCCTGGAGTGTTATAACTAATGAAAAACTGTTTTTT. Translation gives CAWSVITNEKLFF.

This chain joins TRBV9 and TRBJ2-2, with D tentatively TRBD2 (7 bases). V dropped 4 bases and J dropped 6 bases, with 13 bases sitting between them. This CDR3 region has 14 residues. Germline CDR1 reads SGDLS; CDR2 reads YYNGEE. CDR3 sequence reads: CASSPRGGAGELFF. CDR3 DNA: TGTGCCAGCAGCCCTAGGGGGGGAGCCGGGGAGCTGTTTTTT.

The chain combines TRBV7-2 with TRBJ1-1; TRBD1 matches at 9 bases. CDR3 length: 14 amino acids. V lost 5 bases, J lost 4 bases, and 5 bases stayed unmatched. Germline V gene data show CDR1 as SGHTA and CDR2 as FQGNSA. CDR3: CASSGQGIGTEAFF. CDR3 coding DNA: TGTGCCAGCAGCGGACAGGGGATAGGCACTGAAGCTTTCTTT.

The chain has TRBV2 and TRBJ2-5; D remains unclear. V lost 4 bases, J lost 1 base, and 4 bases lay in between. The CDR3 has 12 amino acids. Germline V gives CDR1 SNHLY, CDR2 FYNNEI. CDR3 sequence: CASSVAQETQYF. CDR3 DNA sequence: TGTGCCAGCAGTGTGGCCCAAGAGACCCAGTACTTC.

This clone has just a few counts. The chain employs TRBV27 and TRBJ1-2; D is perhaps TRBD1 (5 bases). Trimming removed 3 bases from V and 6 bases from J, with 14 bases in between. The CDR3 sequence is 14 residues long. Germline CDR1 reads MNHEY; CDR2 reads SMNVEV (reference sequence). The CDR3 DNA reads as TGTGCCAGCAGTTTCGGGCCAGACAGAGATGGCTACACCTTC. Translated, it gives CASSFGPDRDGYTF.

The chain combines TRBV27 with TRBJ2-3, with 11 bases identical to TRBD2. CDR1 and CDR2 (germline): MNHEY, SMNVEV (reference sequence). This CDR3 is 17 amino acids long. With V trimmed by 8 bases and J by 3 bases, 13 bases remained unmatched. DNA of the CDR3: TGTGCCAGCGGGTTCCTAGCGGGAGGCCGAGGTACAGATACGCAGTATTTT. The encoded protein is CASGFLAGGRGTDTQYF.